These 20 T cell receptor beta chains share one sample of origin, sequenced in a study of tumor-infiltrating lymphocytes in primary liver carcinoma. Unsorted whole blood yielded blood RNA, and germline DNA was extracted as well. Using a constant-region primer together with ProtoScript II reverse transcriptase, TCR beta cDNA was made from around 0.55 ug of total RNA. Sequencing libraries for TCR beta derived from three nested multiplex PCR rounds that used slightly modified ARM-PCR. TRBV1-TRBV30 forward primers paired with a C-beta reverse primer were used in the first two PCR rounds, which ran around 10 cycles each. TCRdb re-called the multiplex PCR reads through MiXCR, storing one row per CDR3 protein. The sample lists around 210,000 distinct CDR3 sequences; around three fifths were seen once. Sequencing was done on a sample of peripheral blood. All receptors come from a woman aged 55 to 70 with primary liver carcinoma and hepatitis B virus infection.

A word on this clonotype: A much larger clone differs by one base, so this may be a read error. The CDR3 DNA reads TGTGCCTCCGGACAGGGCTCGTATGTCTACACCTTC. Its translation: CASGQGSYVYTF. The chain uses TRBV6-1 and TRBJ1-2, with TRBD1 matching over 8 bases. This CDR3 region has 12 residues. Germline CDR1 and CDR2: MNHNS and SASEGT.

Of note for this clonotype: Since a much larger clone is just one base distant, this may be a read error. This CDR3 fails to terminate in the conserved phenylalanine or tryptophan, so it likely reflects a read error. The genes are TRBV5-6 and TRBJ2-1, with TRBD2 matching 15 bases. This CDR3 spans 16 amino acids. CDR1 SGHDT and CDR2 YYEEEE come from the germline V gene. Germline trimming cut 3 bases from V and 8 bases from J; bases unmatched to any gene: 6. The CDR3 sequence is CASSYGLAGGVHEQFI. The CDR3 region has the DNA TGTGCCAGCAGCTACGGACTAGCGGGAGGGGTCCATGAGCAGTTCATC.

Only one count was recorded for this clonotype. A read error may be the cause here, since a much bigger clone is one base away. The chain combines TRBV7-9 with TRBJ2-3; no clear D gene. Trimming removed 5 bases from V and 2 bases from J, with 11 bases in between. The CDR3 sequence is 14 residues long. Germline V gives CDR1 SEHNR, CDR2 FQNEAQ (reference sequence). In DNA form, the CDR3 reads TGTGCCAGCAGCCGCTCGGCATCCACAGATACGCAGTATTTT. Protein product: CASSRSASTDTQYF.

A remark on this clonotype: The junction and the germline gene differ at one end; a read error may be behind it. CDR3 nucleotides: TGTGCCAGCAGTTTCGGTGGGAACGCGAACTCCGGGGAGCTGTTTTTT. Amino acid sequence: CASSFGGNANSGELFF. The chain is built from TRBV5-6 and TRBJ2-2; D gene ambiguous. Germline values: CDR1 SGHDT, CDR2 YYEEEE. CDR3 size: 16 residues.

This clonotype has ten or more counts. The chain has TRBV6-5 and TRBJ1-1; 8 bases agree with TRBD1. Per the germline V gene, CDR1 is MNHEY and CDR2 is SVGAGI. This CDR3 is 16 amino acids long. Trimming at V came to 5 bases and at J to 3 bases, leaving 11 bases not matched to a gene. For the CDR3, the DNA is TGTGCCAGCAGTCCTCTAGGCACAGGGGGATACACTGAAGCTTTCTTT. This sequence encodes CASSPLGTGGYTEAFF.

This clonotype turned up a few times. The chain recombines TRBV7-3 with TRBJ2-1; 8 bases map to TRBD1. From germline, CDR1 is SGHTA and CDR2 FQGTGA. The CDR3 has 16 residues. The J segment lost 0 bases and the V segment lost 4 bases, leaving 5 bases of the junction unmatched. The CDR3: CASSSQGAASYNEQFF. As DNA, the CDR3 is TGTGCCAGCAGCTCCCAGGGGGCGGCCTCCTACAATGAGCAGTTCTTC.

A remark on this clonotype: One junction end does not reproduce the germline sequence, and a read error may be involved. This sequence joins TRBV11-2 and TRBJ1-1; D might be TRBD1 (5 bases). This CDR3 has 13 amino acids. The V gene's germline CDR1 is SGHAT and CDR2 FQNNGV. The CDR3 loop reads CASSRGGNIEAFF. The CDR3 DNA reads TGTGCCAGCAGTAGGGGTGGGAACATTGAAGCTTTCTTT.

This clonotype has a handful of counts. V and J are TRBV5-1 and TRBJ2-7, with 8 bases aligning to TRBD1. Germline CDR1 and CDR2: SGHRS and YFSETQ. CDR3 length equals 14 residues. Unmatched junction bases numbered 4, after V lost 3 bases and J lost 2 bases. The CDR3 coding sequence is TGCGCCAGCAGCTCGGGACAGGAACCCTACGAGCAGTACTTC. This sequence encodes CASSSGQEPYEQYF. Complete variable domain (other parts from reference TRBV5-1 and TRBJ2-7): KAGVTQTPRYLIKTRGQQVTLSCSPISGHRSVSWYQQTPGQGLQFLFEYFSETQRNKGNFPGRFSGRQFSNSRSEMNVSTLELGDSALYLCASSSGQEPYEQYFGPGTRLTVT.

Note on this clonotype: A clone one base away is much larger, so this may be a read error. The J gene is TRBJ2-7, the V gene TRBV5-5; possible D gene TRBD2, 5 bases. In germline, CDR1 is SGHKS, CDR2 YYEKEE (reference sequence). The CDR3 covers 13 residues. Deletions cut 4 bases from V and 3 bases from J, with 11 bases between. The CDR3 DNA is TGTGCCAGCAGCCGTTCCGCGGGCTACGAGCAGTACTTC. This encodes CASSRSAGYEQYF.

With respect to this clonotype: At one end the junction does not follow the germline gene, possibly because of a read error. The V call is TRBV6-5, the J call TRBJ2-1; D remains unclear. The CDR3 runs to 14 residues. Germline assignment: CDR1 MNHEY and CDR2 SVGAGI. The CDR3 nucleotides read TGTGCCAGCAGTTGCGGCGACAAGCTCAGTGAGCAGTTGTTC. This translates into CASSCGDKLSEQLF.

This clonotype was observed a few times. CDR3 amino acids: CASRQDSSYEQYF. The CDR3 bases are TGTGCCAGCAGACAAGACAGCTCCTACGAGCAGTACTTC. The V and J genes are TRBV28 and TRBJ2-7; tentative D call: TRBD1 (5 bases). CDR1 is MDHEN, CDR2 SYDVKM, per germline. The CDR3 extends over 13 amino acids. The germline V and J ends were trimmed by 6 bases and 0 bases, with 9 bases remaining between them.

In the case of this clonotype: A junction boundary mismatches the germline segment, possibly from a read error. The chain joins TRBV10-2 to TRBJ1-1; D remains unclear. The CDR3 spans 13 residues. CDR1 is WSHSY and CDR2 is SAAADI in the germline V gene. This CDR3 is CASTPSGSTEAFF. The CDR3 nucleotides read TGCGCCAGCACCCCCAGTGGGAGCACTGAAGCATTCTTT.

As concerns this clonotype: With a much larger clone just one base away, this may be a read error. The CDR3 does not end in the conserved phenylalanine or tryptophan, so this is likely a read error. The limits of the CDR3 on the DNA are not certain, so only TCRdb's listed CDR3 is given. V is TRBV12-3 or TRBV12-4 and J is TRBJ2-6. The CDR3 spans 9 amino acids, including both terminal residues. CDR3 residues: CASSPNDSG.

A remark on this clonotype: Sequence at one end of the junction differs from germline and may be a read error. The V gene is TRBV11-2, the J gene TRBJ2-5, with a tentative D call TRBD2 (5 bases). This CDR3 is 13 amino acids long. Germline assignment: CDR1 SGHAT and CDR2 FQNNGV. Here the CDR3 reads CASSSWMGETQNF. The CDR3 DNA sequence: TGTGCCAGCAGCTCTTGGATGGGAGAGACCCAGAACTTC.

This clonotype came up many times. J is TRBJ2-1 and V is TRBV6-5, with D maybe TRBD1 (5 bases). The V end was cut by 5 bases, the J end by 0 bases, with 8 bases between. CDR1 is MNHEY, CDR2 SVGAGI, per germline. The CDR3 loop spans 14 amino acids. CDR3 nucleotide sequence: TGTGCCAGCAGTAACAGGAACTCCTACAATGAGCAGTTCTTC. Protein product: CASSNRNSYNEQFF.

As regards this clonotype: Without the conserved terminal phenylalanine or tryptophan, this CDR3 likely stems from a read error. The chain carries TRBV28 and TRBJ1-2; D is possibly TRBD1 (5 bases). Looked up from germline, CDR1 is MDHEN and CDR2 is SYDVKM. Trimming took 9 bases from V and 4 from J, leaving 21 bases between them. The CDR3 covers 15 residues. CDR3 sequence reads: CASRTGSLGSYGYTL. The DNA for the CDR3 is TGTGCCAGTAGAACAGGTTCTCTCGGTAGCTATGGCTACACCCTC.

In the case of this clonotype: A much larger clone lies one base from this, so it may be a read error. The chain couples TRBV6-6 to TRBJ1-5; D not resolved. With the DNA end fitting TRBJ2-3 better, the J assignment may be wrong. The CDR3 spans 15 residues. Germline V gene sequence: CDR1 MNHNY, CDR2 SVGAGI (reference sequence). The CDR3 loop is CASSYDRLENQPQYF. The CDR3 coding sequence is TGTGCCAGCAGTTACGATCGGTTAGAGAATCAGCCCCAGTATTTT.

Comments on this clonotype: Because the CDR3 is missing its conserved closing phenylalanine or tryptophan, this is likely a read error. In DNA form, the CDR3 reads TGTGCCAGCAACTCCCGACCTGGAGCAAACATTCAGTACTTA. This gives the protein CASNSRPGANIQYL. The J gene is TRBJ2-4, the V gene TRBV11-2; D is uncertain. V was shortened by 7 bases and J by 6 bases, with 16 bases between the two germline ends. The CDR3 has 14 residues. Germline values: CDR1 SGHAT, CDR2 FQNNGV.

Concerning this clonotype: One base away lies a much larger clone, so this may be a sequencing read error. The rearrangement links TRBV6-2 or TRBV6-3 to TRBJ2-1; 11 nucleotides align to TRBD2. Germline CDR1 is MNHEY and CDR2 is SVGEGT. The CDR3 sequence is 13 residues long. The DNA of the CDR3 is TGTGTCGGAACTAGCGGGAGTTTCAATGAGCAGTTCTTC. Its protein is CVGTSGSFNEQFF.

This clonotype was observed a handful of times. This chain joins TRBV28 and TRBJ2-3; D possibly corresponds to TRBD2 (6 bases). V lost 8 bases and J 1 base, leaving 16 bases between the germline ends. The CDR3 consists of 15 residues. Germline CDR1 reads MDHEN; CDR2 reads SYDVKM. CDR3 sequence reads: CASQERRGGTDTQYF. The CDR3 bases are TGTGCCAGCCAGGAGCGGCGGGGCGGCACAGATACGCAGTATTTT.